The clone carrying this TCR beta chain was recorded a few times. As yet, its antigen is unknown. Via MiXCR, TCRdb re-called the RT-PCR reads, giving one row per CDR3 protein. The data hold approximately 480,000 distinct CDR3 sequences, with roughly 11% observed a single time. The CDR3 is made up of 15 amino acids. Trimming took 3 bases from V and 5 from J, leaving 16 bases between them. The germline gives CDR1 MGHRA, CDR2 YSYEKL. This entry is derived from a study of response to subunit inactivated influenza vaccine. Whole-study results and caveats: Each seasonal influenza vaccination, the authors suggested, recruits few new T cells.

Sample: PBMCs from blood, taken roughly 45 days after vaccination. The sequence was collected from a man between 45 and 60 years old who received an inactivated influenza vaccine. The chain joins TRBV4-1 to TRBJ1-1; maybe TRBD1 (5 bases). CDR3 protein: CASSQDQTVGTEAFF. DNA of the CDR3: TGCGCCAGCAGCCAGGACCAGACAGTCGGGACTGAAGCTTTCTTT.